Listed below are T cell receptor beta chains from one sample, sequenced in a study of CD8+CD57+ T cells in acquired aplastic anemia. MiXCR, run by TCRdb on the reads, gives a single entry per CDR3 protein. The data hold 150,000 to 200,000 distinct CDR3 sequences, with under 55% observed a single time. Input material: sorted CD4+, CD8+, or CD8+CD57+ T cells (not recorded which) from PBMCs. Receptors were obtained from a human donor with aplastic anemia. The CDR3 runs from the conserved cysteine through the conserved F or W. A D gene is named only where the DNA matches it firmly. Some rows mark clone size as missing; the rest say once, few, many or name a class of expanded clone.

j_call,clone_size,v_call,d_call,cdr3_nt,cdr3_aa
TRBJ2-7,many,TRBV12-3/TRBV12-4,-,TGTGCCAGCAGCCAAACCGGGACCATTACCTACGAGCAGTACTTC,CASSQTGTITYEQYF
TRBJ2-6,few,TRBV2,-,TGTGCCAGACGGGACACGTCTGGGGCCAACGTCCTGACTTTC,CARRDTSGANVLTF
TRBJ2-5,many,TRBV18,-,TGTGCCAGCTCACCAGGGGGCGAGGAGACCCAGTACTTC,CASSPGGEETQYF
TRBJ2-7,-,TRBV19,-,TGTGCCAGTAGTATAGGCGGGGATTACTACGAGCAGTACTTC,CASSIGGDYYEQYF
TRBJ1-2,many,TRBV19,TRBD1,TGTGCCAGTACCCGGGACAGAAACTATGGCTACACCTTC,CASTRDRNYGYTF
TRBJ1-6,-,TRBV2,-,TGTGCCAGCAGTGAGATCGGGGCGGCCCTCCACTTT,CASSEIGAALHF
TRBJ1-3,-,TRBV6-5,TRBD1,TGTGCCAGCAGTTACTCGGCCCCGGGACAGAGTGGAAACACCATATATTTT,CASSYSAPGQSGNTIYF
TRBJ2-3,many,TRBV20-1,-,TGCAGTGCCCGGGACCGGGGACTTAGCGGCACAGATACGCAGTATTTT,CSARDRGLSGTDTQYF
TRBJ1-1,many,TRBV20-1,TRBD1,TGCAGTGCCCAAAACATAGGGGGCAACGCCGAAGCTTTCTTT,CSAQNIGGNAEAFF
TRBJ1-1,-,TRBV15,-,TGTGCCACCAGCAGAGCCATCATGAACACTGAAGCTTTCTTT,CATSRAIMNTEAFF
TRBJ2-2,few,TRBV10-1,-,TGCGCCAGCAGTGAGTCCAGGCTCCACACCGGGGAGCTGTTTTTT,CASSESRLHTGELFF
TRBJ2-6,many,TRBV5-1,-,TGCGCCAGCAGCTTGGCCGGGCGGGCTGGGGCCAACGTCCTGACTTTC,CASSLAGRAGANVLTF
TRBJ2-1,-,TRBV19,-,TGTGCCAGTAGTATAGAGGGTGAGCAGTTCTTC,CASSIEGEQFF
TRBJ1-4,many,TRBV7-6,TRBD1,TGTGCCAGCAGCTTATGGGGGACAGGTGAAAAACTGTTTTTT,CASSLWGTGEKLFF
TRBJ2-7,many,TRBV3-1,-,TGTGCCAGCAGCCAAGTCAGGGGTTCCTACGAGCAGTACTTC,CASSQVRGSYEQYF
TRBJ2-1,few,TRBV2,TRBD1,TGTGCCAGCAGTTGGGACAGAAACTCCTACAATGAGCAGTTCTTC,CASSWDRNSYNEQFF
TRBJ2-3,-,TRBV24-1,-,TGTGCCACCAGGGACACAGATACGCAGTATTTT,CATRDTDTQYF
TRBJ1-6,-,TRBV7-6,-,TGTGCCAGCAGCTTAGCGCCCAATTCACCCCTCCACTTT,CASSLAPNSPLHF
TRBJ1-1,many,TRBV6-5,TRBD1,TGTGCCAGCAGGACAGGACAGGGTTACGGCACTGAAGCTTTCTTT,CASRTGQGYGTEAFF
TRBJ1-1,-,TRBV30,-,TGTGCCTGGAGTGGGGGGACGGCTGAAGCTTTCTTT,CAWSGGTAEAFF
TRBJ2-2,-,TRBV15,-,TGTGCCACCAGCAGAGATATGGGGACCGGGGAGCTGTTTTTT,CATSRDMGTGELFF
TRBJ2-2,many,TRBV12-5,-,TGTGCTAGTGGTTCGGAGGCGGGCACCGGGGAGCTGTTTTTT,CASGSEAGTGELFF
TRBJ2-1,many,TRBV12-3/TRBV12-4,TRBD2,TGTGCCAGCAGGTTACTAACTAGCGGGTACAATGAGCAGTTCTTC,CASRLLTSGYNEQFF
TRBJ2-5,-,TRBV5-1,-,TGCGCCAGCAACCCGAGGGGGGAGGCCAACTCCTATGAGACCCAGTACTTC,CASNPRGEANSYETQYF
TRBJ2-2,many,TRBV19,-,TGTGCCACCTCTAGGCGGCTGGGCTCTACGAACACCGGGGAGCTGTTTTTT,CATSRRLGSTNTGELFF
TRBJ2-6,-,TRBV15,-,TGTGCCACCAGCAGCTCGAGGGTTTCTGGGGCCAACGTCCTGACTTTC,CATSSSRVSGANVLTF
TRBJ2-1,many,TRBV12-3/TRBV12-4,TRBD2,TGTGCCAGCAGCCCTCTTAGCGGGGCCTACAATGAGCAGTTCTTC,CASSPLSGAYNEQFF
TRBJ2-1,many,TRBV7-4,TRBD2,TGTGCCAGCAGACCTAGCGGAGGAGTTGATAGCTCCTACAATGAGCAGTTCTTC,CASRPSGGVDSSYNEQFF
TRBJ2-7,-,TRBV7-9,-,TGTGCCAGCAGCTTAGTATCGGCGAGCCCCTACGAGCAGTACTTC,CASSLVSASPYEQYF
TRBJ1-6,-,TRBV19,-,TGTGCCAGTAGGATGAACTCCCTAGAGAATTCACCCCTCCACTTT,CASRMNSLENSPLHF
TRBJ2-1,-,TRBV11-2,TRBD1,TGTGCCAGCAGCTCCCTGGGACAGGGTAGACTGAATGAGCAGTTCTTC,CASSSLGQGRLNEQFF
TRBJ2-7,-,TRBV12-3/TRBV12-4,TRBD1,TGTGCCAGCAGGACCCGGACAGGGCTCGGCTACGAGCAGTACTTC,CASRTRTGLGYEQYF
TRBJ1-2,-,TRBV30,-,TGTGCCTGGAGTGTAAAGCAGCTTATCTATGGCTACACCTTC,CAWSVKQLIYGYTF
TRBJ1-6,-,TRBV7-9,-,TGTGCCAGCAGCTTGGGCGGGGTATCACCCCTCCACTTT,CASSLGGVSPLHF
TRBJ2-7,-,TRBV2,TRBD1,TGTGCCAGCAAACAGGGGAAATGGGAGCAGTACTTC,CASKQGKWEQYF
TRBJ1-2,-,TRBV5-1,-,TGCGCCAGCAGCTCGGTGACAGGAGGCTACTATGGCTACACCTTC,CASSSVTGGYYGYTF
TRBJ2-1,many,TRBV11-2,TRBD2,TGTGCCAGCAGCTTAGGGACTAGCGGGAGAGGTGAGCAGTTCTTC,CASSLGTSGRGEQFF
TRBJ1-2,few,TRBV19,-,TGTGCCAGTTCGTCGTATACCTATGGCTACACCTTC,CASSSYTYGYTF
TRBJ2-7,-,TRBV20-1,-,TGCAGTGCTAGAGATAAGGGCGGGGCTACTTACGAGCAGTACTTC,CSARDKGGATYEQYF
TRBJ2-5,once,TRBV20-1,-,TGCAGTGGTCGGAGGGGAGAGGCCCAGTACTTC,CSGRRGEAQYF
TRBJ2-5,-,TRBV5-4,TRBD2,TGTGCCAGCAGCTTGAGGGCGGGAGGCCCGCCAGGGACCCAGTACTTC,CASSLRAGGPPGTQYF
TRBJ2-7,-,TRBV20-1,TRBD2,TGCAGTGCTAGTAGGACTAGCGGGAACGAGCAGTACTTC,CSASRTSGNEQYF
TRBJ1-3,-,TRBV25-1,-,TGTGCCAGCAGGAGGTCTGGAAACACCATATATTTT,CASRRSGNTIYF
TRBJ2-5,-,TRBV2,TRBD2,TGTGCCAGCGGGGTAGCGGGGGGGTGGGAGACCCAGTACTTC,CASGVAGGWETQYF
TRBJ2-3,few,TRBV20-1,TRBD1,TGCAGTGCTAGAACTAGGAGAGGGGGCGGCGCAGATCCGCAGTATTTT,CSARTRRGGGADPQYF
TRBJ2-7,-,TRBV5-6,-,TGTGCCAGCAGCACGACTAGCGAGCAGTACTTC,CASSTTSEQYF
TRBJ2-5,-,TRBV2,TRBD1,TGTGCCAGCAGTGGGACAGGGGATCCCCAGTACTTC,CASSGTGDPQYF
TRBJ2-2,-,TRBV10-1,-,TGCGCCAGCAGTGACAGGGGAACCGGGGAGCTGTTTTTT,CASSDRGTGELFF
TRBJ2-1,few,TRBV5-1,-,TGCGCCAGCAGCTTGGGGGGGGACAGTTCCTACAATGAGCAGTTCTTC,CASSLGGDSSYNEQFF
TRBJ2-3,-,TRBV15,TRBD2,TGTGCCACCAGCAAAGGACTAGCGGGGCGTGCAGATACGCAGTATTTT,CATSKGLAGRADTQYF
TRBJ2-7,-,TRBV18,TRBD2,TGTGCCAGCTCATCTAGGGGAGGGAAAAACTCCTACGAGCAGTACTTC,CASSSRGGKNSYEQYF
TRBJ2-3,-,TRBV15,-,TGTGCCACCAGCAGAGCACAGAGCACAGATACGCAGTATTTT,CATSRAQSTDTQYF
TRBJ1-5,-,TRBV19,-,TGTGCCAGTAGTATCCCCGGGAGGAGGCAGCCCCAGCATTTT,CASSIPGRRQPQHF
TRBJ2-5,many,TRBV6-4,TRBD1,TGTGCCAGCAGTGCAGGGGGCTGGGAGACCCAGTACTTC,CASSAGGWETQYF